The rows below give T cell receptor beta chains drawn from one sample of a study of T cell responses to AZD1222 COVID-19 vaccine. Sequencing used immunoSEQ multiplex PCR; TCRdb keeps in-frame clones, though not all of them. The sample has fewer than 200,000 clones, almost 95% seen once. The sequences come from peripheral blood, collected on day 0 of AZD1222 vaccination. All receptors come from an adult in good health. Both conserved end residues are part of each CDR3. Each record gives: J gene, D gene, CDR3 length, V gene, clone size, CDR3 protein, CDR3 DNA. The D gene is left open where the match is weak. Not all rows give a size; the values are once, few, many and, for expanded clones, a class.

J gene: TRBJ1-2; D gene: -; CDR3 length: 13; V gene: TRBV30; clone size: -; CDR3 protein: CACVGRANYGYTF; CDR3 DNA: TGTGCCTGCGTGGGGCGAGCTAACTATGGCTACACCTTC
J gene: TRBJ2-2; D gene: -; CDR3 length: 15; V gene: TRBV4-3; clone size: -; CDR3 protein: CASSQEPRGPGELFF; CDR3 DNA: TGCGCCAGCAGCCAAGAACCCAGAGGACCCGGGGAGCTGTTTTTT
J gene: TRBJ1-1; D gene: -; CDR3 length: 18; V gene: TRBV5-8; clone size: -; CDR3 protein: CASSLLYVFNPYNTEAFF; CDR3 DNA: TGTGCCAGCAGCCTTTTATACGTCTTTAATCCGTATAACACTGAAGCTTTCTTT
J gene: TRBJ1-5; D gene: -; CDR3 length: 15; V gene: TRBV7-9; clone size: -; CDR3 protein: CASSLAGSSNQPQHF; CDR3 DNA: TGTGCCAGCAGCTTAGCAGGTTCGAGCAATCAGCCCCAGCATTTT
J gene: TRBJ2-7; D gene: TRBD1; CDR3 length: 15; V gene: TRBV20-1; clone size: -; CDR3 protein: CSASPRTGYSYEQYF; CDR3 DNA: TGCAGTGCTAGTCCAAGGACAGGTTACTCCTACGAGCAGTACTTC
J gene: TRBJ1-1; D gene: -; CDR3 length: 15; V gene: TRBV28; clone size: few; CDR3 protein: CASSQTGTPATEAFF; CDR3 DNA: TGTGCCAGCAGTCAAACCGGGACCCCGGCAACTGAAGCTTTCTTT
J gene: TRBJ1-3; D gene: -; CDR3 length: 15; V gene: TRBV28; clone size: few; CDR3 protein: CASRAGRGSGNTIYF; CDR3 DNA: TGTGCCAGCAGGGCGGGTCGGGGCTCTGGAAACACCATATATTTT
J gene: TRBJ1-1; D gene: TRBD1; CDR3 length: 14; V gene: TRBV2; clone size: -; CDR3 protein: CASRTGTGGSEAFF; CDR3 DNA: TGTGCCAGCAGGACCGGGACAGGGGGATCAGAAGCTTTCTTT
J gene: TRBJ1-5; D gene: -; CDR3 length: 14; V gene: TRBV28; clone size: -; CDR3 protein: CASSLWISNQPQHF; CDR3 DNA: TGTGCCAGCAGTTTATGGATCAGCAATCAGCCCCAGCATTTT
J gene: TRBJ1-2; D gene: -; CDR3 length: 15; V gene: TRBV3-1/TRBV3-2; clone size: -; CDR3 protein: CASSHEQGRDYGYTF; CDR3 DNA: TGTGCCAGCAGCCATGAACAGGGCCGCGACTATGGCTACACCTTC
J gene: TRBJ2-3; D gene: TRBD2; CDR3 length: 15; V gene: TRBV5-4; clone size: -; CDR3 protein: CASSLVAGLADTQYF; CDR3 DNA: TGTGCCAGCAGCTTGGTAGCGGGGCTGGCAGATACGCAGTATTTT
J gene: TRBJ1-1; D gene: -; CDR3 length: 13; V gene: TRBV6-5; clone size: -; CDR3 protein: CASRTLGAIGAFF; CDR3 DNA: TGTGCCAGCAGGACACTTGGCGCTATCGGAGCTTTCTTT
J gene: TRBJ2-5; D gene: TRBD1; CDR3 length: 15; V gene: TRBV19; clone size: -; CDR3 protein: CASSFGQAAGGTQYF; CDR3 DNA: TGTGCCAGTAGTTTCGGACAGGCGGCCGGTGGGACCCAGTACTTC
J gene: TRBJ1-2; D gene: -; CDR3 length: 12; V gene: TRBV14; clone size: once; CDR3 protein: CASSPSNYGYTF; CDR3 DNA: TGTGCCAGCAGCCCCTCTAACTATGGCTACACCTTC
J gene: TRBJ2-1; D gene: -; CDR3 length: 15; V gene: TRBV5-1; clone size: -; CDR3 protein: CASREPRAGHNEQFF; CDR3 DNA: TGCGCCAGCAGGGAACCTCGGGCAGGGCACAATGAGCAGTTCTTC
J gene: TRBJ2-3; D gene: -; CDR3 length: 15; V gene: TRBV28; clone size: -; CDR3 protein: CASSWGTPSTDTQYF; CDR3 DNA: TGTGCCAGCAGTTGGGGGACCCCTAGCACAGATACGCAGTATTTT
J gene: TRBJ1-5; D gene: TRBD1; CDR3 length: 16; V gene: TRBV4-1; clone size: -; CDR3 protein: CASSRAQGLWDQPQHF; CDR3 DNA: TGCGCCAGCAGCCGAGCACAGGGGTTATGGGATCAGCCCCAGCATTTT
J gene: TRBJ1-4; D gene: -; CDR3 length: 13; V gene: TRBV18; clone size: -; CDR3 protein: CASSQGGNEKLFF; CDR3 DNA: TGTGCCAGCTCACAGGGAGGTAATGAAAAACTGTTTTTT